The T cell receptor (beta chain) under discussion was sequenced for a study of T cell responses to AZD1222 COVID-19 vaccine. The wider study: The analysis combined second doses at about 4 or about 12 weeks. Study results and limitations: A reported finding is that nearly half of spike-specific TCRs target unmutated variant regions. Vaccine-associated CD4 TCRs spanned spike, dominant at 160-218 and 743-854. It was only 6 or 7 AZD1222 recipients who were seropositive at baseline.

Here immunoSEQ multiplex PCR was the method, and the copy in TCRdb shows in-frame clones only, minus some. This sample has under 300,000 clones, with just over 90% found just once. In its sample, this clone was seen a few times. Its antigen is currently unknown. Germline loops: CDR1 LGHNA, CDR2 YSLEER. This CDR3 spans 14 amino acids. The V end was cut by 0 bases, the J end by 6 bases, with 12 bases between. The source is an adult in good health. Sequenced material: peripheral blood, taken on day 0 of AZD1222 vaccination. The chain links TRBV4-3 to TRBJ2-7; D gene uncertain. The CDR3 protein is CASSQESRVGEQYF. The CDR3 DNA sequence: TGCGCCAGCAGCCAAGAAAGCCGGGTGGGCGAGCAGTACTTC.